This T cell receptor beta chain comes out of a study of blood T cell repertoires in COVID-19. V was pared by 3 bases and J by 6 bases, with 6 bases between. The CDR3 consists of 11 residues. The germline gives CDR1 SGHAT, CDR2 FQNNGV. The assay was immunoSEQ multiplex PCR, and TCRdb's table has in-frame clones only and misses some. The sample includes some 230,000 clones, approximately 80% of them seen just once. The genes are TRBV11-2 and TRBJ2-7; D remains unclear. The clonotype originates from a woman aged 45-59 years with acute or convalescent COVID-19. The sequencing input was peripheral blood. The CDR3, as DNA: TGTGCCAGCAGCTTGATGAGCGAGCAGTACTTC. This translates into CASSLMSEQYF. The full variable domain, rest sourced from reference TRBV11-2 and TRBJ2-7, is EAGVAQSPRYKIIEKRQSVAFWCNPISGHATLYWYQQILGQGPKLLIQFQNNGVVDDSQLPKDRFSAERLKGVDSTLKIQPAKLEDSAVYLCASSLMSEQYFGPGTRLTVT.